The rows below give T cell receptor beta chains drawn from one sample of a study of T cell clonotyping in hematopoietic cell transplantation. TCRdb's table, derived via immunoSEQ multiplex PCR, lists solely in-frame clones and lacks some. The repertoire holds over 3,500 clones, with roughly 88% as singletons. Sequences were derived from peripheral blood mononuclear cells, sampled 180 days after allogeneic stem cell transplant. These receptors all stem from a male patient between 60 and 69 years old who had an allogeneic stem cell transplant from an unrelated donor, so T cells may come from the graft donor. Some clones in this sample may be carry-over from other donors' samples. CDR3s include the opening cysteine and the closing phenylalanine or tryptophan. The D gene is left open where the match is weak. The size of a clone is reported for some rows only, either as once, few or many, or as a class for expanded clones.

abundance: .
j_gene: TRBJ2-7
d_gene: .
v_gene: TRBV7-2
CDR3nt: TGTGCCAGCAGCGCCAGTAACGAGCAGTACTTC
CDR3aa: CASSASNEQYF

abundance: .
j_gene: TRBJ1-2
d_gene: TRBD1
v_gene: TRBV19
CDR3nt: TGTGCCAGTAGGAATACAGGGGGCCCTAACTATGGCTACACCTTC
CDR3aa: CASRNTGGPNYGYTF

abundance: .
j_gene: TRBJ2-6
d_gene: .
v_gene: TRBV9
CDR3nt: TGTGCCAGCAGCTCACGGGACAACCAGGGAACTGGGGCCAACGTCCTGACTTTC
CDR3aa: CASSSRDNQGTGANVLTF

abundance: .
j_gene: TRBJ1-6
d_gene: TRBD1
v_gene: TRBV28
CDR3nt: TGTGCCAGCAGGAAGGGACAGCGTTTCGAGTCACCCCTCCACTTT
CDR3aa: CASRKGQRFESPLHF

abundance: few
j_gene: TRBJ2-7
d_gene: .
v_gene: TRBV5-6
CDR3nt: TGTGCCAGCAGCACCCGGGACACCACCTACGAGCAGTACTTC
CDR3aa: CASSTRDTTYEQYF

abundance: .
j_gene: TRBJ2-7
d_gene: .
v_gene: TRBV19
CDR3nt: TGTGCCAGTAGTACCCTCATGACACCGCGCGAGCAGTACTTC
CDR3aa: CASSTLMTPREQYF

abundance: .
j_gene: TRBJ2-7
d_gene: .
v_gene: TRBV9
CDR3nt: TGTGCCAGCAGCGTAGGGGGGGTGGGCAACGAGCAGTACTTC
CDR3aa: CASSVGGVGNEQYF

abundance: .
j_gene: TRBJ2-2
d_gene: .
v_gene: TRBV28
CDR3nt: TGTGCCAGCACCCTCGGACAGAAGAACACCGGGGAGCTGTTTTTT
CDR3aa: CASTLGQKNTGELFF

abundance: .
j_gene: TRBJ2-7
d_gene: TRBD1
v_gene: TRBV5-1
CDR3nt: TGCGCCAGCAGCTTCGACAGGGGCTACGAGCAGTACTTC
CDR3aa: CASSFDRGYEQYF

abundance: .
j_gene: TRBJ2-7
d_gene: .
v_gene: TRBV5-1
CDR3nt: TGCGCCAGCAGCTTGGAGAGGAGCAGGGGGGCATACGAGCAGTACTTC
CDR3aa: CASSLERSRGAYEQYF

abundance: .
j_gene: TRBJ2-5
d_gene: .
v_gene: TRBV9
CDR3nt: TGTGCCAGCAGCGTAGGAGGAACGTGGGGCAGTTTCCAAGAGACCCAGTACTTC
CDR3aa: CASSVGGTWGSFQETQYF

abundance: once
j_gene: TRBJ1-6
d_gene: .
v_gene: TRBV28
CDR3nt: TGTGCCAGCAGTTTATCTGTTTCACCCCTCCACTTT
CDR3aa: CASSLSVSPLHF

abundance: .
j_gene: TRBJ1-2
d_gene: .
v_gene: TRBV19
CDR3nt: TGTGCCTCGCGACGGGCAGGGGAAAGCTATGGCTACACCTTC
CDR3aa: CASRRAGESYGYTF

abundance: .
j_gene: TRBJ2-7
d_gene: .
v_gene: TRBV6-1
CDR3nt: TGTGCCAGCAAAAGTCCGGGACGGGCCTACGAGCAGTACTTC
CDR3aa: CASKSPGRAYEQYF

abundance: .
j_gene: TRBJ2-4
d_gene: .
v_gene: TRBV14
CDR3nt: TGTGCCAGCAGCAGTCGCGGGATAAAATCCAAAAACATTCAGTACTTC
CDR3aa: CASSSRGIKSKNIQYF

abundance: .
j_gene: TRBJ2-1
d_gene: .
v_gene: TRBV2
CDR3nt: TGTGCCAGCAGTGGAGCTAGAGAAGGGGAGCAGTTCTTC
CDR3aa: CASSGAREGEQFF

abundance: .
j_gene: TRBJ1-2
d_gene: TRBD1
v_gene: TRBV6-1
CDR3nt: TGTGCCAGCAGTGAGAGGGGGCCCCTCTATGGCTACACCTTC
CDR3aa: CASSERGPLYGYTF

abundance: .
j_gene: TRBJ2-7
d_gene: .
v_gene: TRBV11-2
CDR3nt: TGTGCCAGCAGCCCTCCGAGCAGGTTCTACGAGCAGTACTTC
CDR3aa: CASSPPSRFYEQYF

abundance: .
j_gene: TRBJ1-3
d_gene: TRBD1
v_gene: TRBV10-3
CDR3nt: TGTGCCATCGGTCAGGGACAGGGCGCTGGAAACACCATATATTTT
CDR3aa: CAIGQGQGAGNTIYF

abundance: .
j_gene: TRBJ2-5
d_gene: .
v_gene: TRBV9
CDR3nt: TGTGCCAGCAGCGTAGCGGCGGACTCGTACCGGGAGACCCAGTACTTC
CDR3aa: CASSVAADSYRETQYF

abundance: .
j_gene: TRBJ1-1
d_gene: .
v_gene: TRBV19
CDR3nt: TGTGCCAGTAGTACGGGACTGACCTTATTGGACACTGAAGCTTTCTTT
CDR3aa: CASSTGLTLLDTEAFF

abundance: .
j_gene: TRBJ1-6
d_gene: .
v_gene: TRBV7-3
CDR3nt: TGTGCCAGCAGCTTAGGGATGGGTTCACCCCTCCACTTT
CDR3aa: CASSLGMGSPLHF

abundance: .
j_gene: TRBJ1-1
d_gene: .
v_gene: TRBV5-1
CDR3nt: TGCGCCAGCAGCTTGGGCCAGGGAAGTTTTATCGCTGAAGCTTTCTTT
CDR3aa: CASSLGQGSFIAEAFF

abundance: .
j_gene: TRBJ2-5
d_gene: .
v_gene: TRBV4-3
CDR3nt: TGCGCCAGCAGCCTAACCCCCGGGGAGACCCAGTACTTC
CDR3aa: CASSLTPGETQYF

abundance: .
j_gene: TRBJ2-2
d_gene: .
v_gene: TRBV7-9
CDR3nt: TGTGCCAGCAGCTCTACAGGTACCGGGGAGCTGTTTTTT
CDR3aa: CASSSTGTGELFF